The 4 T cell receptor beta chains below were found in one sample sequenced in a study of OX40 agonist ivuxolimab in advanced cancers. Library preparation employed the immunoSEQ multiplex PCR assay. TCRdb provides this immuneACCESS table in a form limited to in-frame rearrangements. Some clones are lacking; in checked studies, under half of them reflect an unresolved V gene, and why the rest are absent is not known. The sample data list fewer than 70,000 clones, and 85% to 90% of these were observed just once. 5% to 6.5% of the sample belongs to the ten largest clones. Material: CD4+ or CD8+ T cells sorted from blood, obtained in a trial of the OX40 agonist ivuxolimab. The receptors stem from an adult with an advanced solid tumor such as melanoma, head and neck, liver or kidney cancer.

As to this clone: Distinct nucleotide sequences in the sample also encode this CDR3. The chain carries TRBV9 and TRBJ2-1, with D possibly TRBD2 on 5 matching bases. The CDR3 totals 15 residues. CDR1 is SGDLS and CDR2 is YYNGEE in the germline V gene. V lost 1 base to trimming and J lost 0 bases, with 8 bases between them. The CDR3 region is CASSVSGSSYNEQFF. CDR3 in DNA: TGTGCCAGCAGCGTATCGGGGAGCTCCTACAATGAGCAGTTCTTC.

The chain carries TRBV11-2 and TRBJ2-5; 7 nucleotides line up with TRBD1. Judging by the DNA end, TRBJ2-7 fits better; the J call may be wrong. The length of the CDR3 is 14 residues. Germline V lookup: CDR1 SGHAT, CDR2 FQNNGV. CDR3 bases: TGTGCCAGCAGCGTCGACAGGGAGAGCTACGAGCAGTACTTC. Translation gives CASSVDRESYEQYF.

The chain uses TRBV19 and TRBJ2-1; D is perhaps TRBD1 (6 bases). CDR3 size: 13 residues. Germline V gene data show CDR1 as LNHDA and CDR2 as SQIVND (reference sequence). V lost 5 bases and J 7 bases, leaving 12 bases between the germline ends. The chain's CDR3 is CASSVTGWNEQFF. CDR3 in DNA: TGTGCCAGTAGTGTCACAGGGTGGAATGAGCAGTTCTTC.

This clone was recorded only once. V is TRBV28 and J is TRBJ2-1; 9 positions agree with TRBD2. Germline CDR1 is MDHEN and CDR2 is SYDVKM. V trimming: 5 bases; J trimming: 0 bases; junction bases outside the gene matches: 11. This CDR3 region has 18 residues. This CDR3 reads CASSIEERGESSYNEQFF. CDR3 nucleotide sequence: TGTGCCAGCAGTATCGAGGAGCGGGGGGAAAGCTCCTACAATGAGCAGTTCTTC.